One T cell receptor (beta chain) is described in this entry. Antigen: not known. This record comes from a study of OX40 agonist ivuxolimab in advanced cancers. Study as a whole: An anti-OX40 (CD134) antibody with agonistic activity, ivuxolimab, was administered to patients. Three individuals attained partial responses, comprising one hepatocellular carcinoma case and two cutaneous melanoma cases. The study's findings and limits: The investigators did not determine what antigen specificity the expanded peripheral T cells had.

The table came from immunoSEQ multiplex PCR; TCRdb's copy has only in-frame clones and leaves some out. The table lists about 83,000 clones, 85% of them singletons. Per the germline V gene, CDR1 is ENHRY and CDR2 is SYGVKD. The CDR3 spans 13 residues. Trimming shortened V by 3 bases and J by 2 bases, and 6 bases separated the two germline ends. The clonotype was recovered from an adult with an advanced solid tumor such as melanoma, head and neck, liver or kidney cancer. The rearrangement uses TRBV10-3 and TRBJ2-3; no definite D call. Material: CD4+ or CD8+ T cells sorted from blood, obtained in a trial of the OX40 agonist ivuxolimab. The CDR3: CAISDFNTDTQYF. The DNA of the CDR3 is TGTGCCATCAGTGATTTTAACACAGATACGCAGTATTTT.